This T cell receptor beta chain was recovered during a study of blood T cell repertoires in COVID-19. Profiling relied on immunoSEQ multiplex PCR, and the TCRdb table lists in-frame clones only, not all of them. The data contain some 330,000 clones, 89% of them singletons. The CDR3 contains 14 residues. V was shortened by 4 bases and J by 0 bases, with 8 bases between the two germline ends. Germline assignment: CDR1 SGHRS and CDR2 YFSETQ. The sequencing input was peripheral blood. The chain combines TRBV5-1 with TRBJ1-3; perhaps TRBD1 as D (6 bases). This TCR came from a woman aged 25 to 39 with COVID-19, enrolled during active disease. DNA of the CDR3: TGCGCCAGCAGCCAGGACAGCTCTGGAAACACCATATATTTT. Translating gives CASSQDSSGNTIYF.